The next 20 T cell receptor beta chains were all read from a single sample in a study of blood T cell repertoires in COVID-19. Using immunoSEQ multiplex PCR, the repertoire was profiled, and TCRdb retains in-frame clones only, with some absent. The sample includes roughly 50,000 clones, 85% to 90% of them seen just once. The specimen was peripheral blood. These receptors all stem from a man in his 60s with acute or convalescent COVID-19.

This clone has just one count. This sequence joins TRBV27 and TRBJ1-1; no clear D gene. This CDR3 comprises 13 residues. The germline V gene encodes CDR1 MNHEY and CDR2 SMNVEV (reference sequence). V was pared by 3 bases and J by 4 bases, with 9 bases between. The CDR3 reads CASSFRSGTEAFF. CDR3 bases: TGTGCCAGCAGTTTCCGCTCAGGCACTGAAGCTTTCTTT.

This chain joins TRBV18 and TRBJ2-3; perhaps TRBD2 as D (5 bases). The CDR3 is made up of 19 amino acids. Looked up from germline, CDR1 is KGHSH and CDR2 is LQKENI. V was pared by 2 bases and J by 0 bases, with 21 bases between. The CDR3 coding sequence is TGTGCCAGCTCACCAAAAGAGCCCTCGGCGGACTCTAGCACAGATACGCAGTATTTT. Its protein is CASSPKEPSADSSTDTQYF.

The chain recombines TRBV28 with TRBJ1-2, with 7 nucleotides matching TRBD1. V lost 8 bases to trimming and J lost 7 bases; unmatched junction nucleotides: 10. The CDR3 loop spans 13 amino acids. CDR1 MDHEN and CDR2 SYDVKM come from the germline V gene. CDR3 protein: CASHLTGRGGYTF. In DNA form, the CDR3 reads TGTGCCAGCCACTTGACAGGGAGAGGTGGCTACACCTTC.

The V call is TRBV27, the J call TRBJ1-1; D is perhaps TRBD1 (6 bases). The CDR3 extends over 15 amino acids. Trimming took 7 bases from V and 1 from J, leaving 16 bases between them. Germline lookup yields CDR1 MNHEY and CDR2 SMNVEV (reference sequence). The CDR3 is CASTLQGQSNTEAFF. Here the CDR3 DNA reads TGTGCCAGCACCCTACAGGGACAATCGAACACTGAAGCTTTCTTT.

The CDR3 region has the DNA TGTGCCAGTAGTTACGCGGCCTACAATGAGCAGTTCTTC. Amino acid sequence: CASSYAAYNEQFF. The gene calls are TRBV19 and TRBJ2-1, with unresolved D. Germline CDR1 and CDR2: LNHDA and SQIVND (reference sequence). The CDR3 is made up of 13 amino acids. V shed 5 bases and J shed 2 bases, with 7 bases lying between them. The whole variable domain, remainder taken from reference TRBV19 and TRBJ2-1, is DGGITQSPKYLFRKEGQNVTLSCEQNLNHDAMYWYRQDPGQGLRLIYYSQIVNDFQKGDIAEGYSVSREKKESFPLTVTSAQKNPTAFYLCASSYAAYNEQFFGPGTRLTVL.

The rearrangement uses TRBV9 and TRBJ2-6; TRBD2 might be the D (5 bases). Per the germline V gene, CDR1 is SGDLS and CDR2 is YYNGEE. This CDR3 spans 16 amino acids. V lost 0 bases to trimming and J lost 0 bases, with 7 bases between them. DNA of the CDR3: TGTGCCAGCAGCGTAGGGAGGAGCTCTGGGGCCAACGTCCTGACTTTC. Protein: CASSVGRSSGANVLTF.

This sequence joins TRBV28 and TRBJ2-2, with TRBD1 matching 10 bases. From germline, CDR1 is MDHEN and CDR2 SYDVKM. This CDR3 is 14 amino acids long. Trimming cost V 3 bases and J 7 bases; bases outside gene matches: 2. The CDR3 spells CASSLDRGNGELFF. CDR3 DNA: TGTGCCAGCAGTTTGGACAGGGGGAACGGGGAGCTGTTTTTT.

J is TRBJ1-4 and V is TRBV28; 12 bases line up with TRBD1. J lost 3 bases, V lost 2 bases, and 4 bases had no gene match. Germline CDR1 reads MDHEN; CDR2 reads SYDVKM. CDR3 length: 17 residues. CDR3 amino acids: CASSLAGQGAANEKLFF. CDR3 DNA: TGTGCCAGCAGTTTAGCGGGACAGGGGGCTGCTAATGAAAAACTGTTTTTT.

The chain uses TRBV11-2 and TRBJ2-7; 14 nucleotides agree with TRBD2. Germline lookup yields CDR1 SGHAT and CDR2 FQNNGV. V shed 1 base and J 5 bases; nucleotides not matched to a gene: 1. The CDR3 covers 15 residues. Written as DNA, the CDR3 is TGTGCCAGCAGCTTAGGACTAGCGGGAGGGAACGAGCAGTACTTC. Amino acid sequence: CASSLGLAGGNEQYF.

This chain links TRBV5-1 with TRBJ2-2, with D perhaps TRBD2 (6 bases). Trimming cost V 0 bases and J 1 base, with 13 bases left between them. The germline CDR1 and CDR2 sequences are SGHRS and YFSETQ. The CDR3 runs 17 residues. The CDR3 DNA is TGCGCCAGCAGCTTGGCCGACTCTAGCGAGAACACCGGGGAGCTGTTTTTT. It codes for CASSLADSSENTGELFF. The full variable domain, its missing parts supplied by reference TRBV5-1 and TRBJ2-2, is KAGVTQTPRYLIKTRGQQVTLSCSPISGHRSVSWYQQTPGQGLQFLFEYFSETQRNKGNFPGRFSGRQFSNSRSEMNVSTLELGDSALYLCASSLADSSENTGELFFGEGSRLTVL.

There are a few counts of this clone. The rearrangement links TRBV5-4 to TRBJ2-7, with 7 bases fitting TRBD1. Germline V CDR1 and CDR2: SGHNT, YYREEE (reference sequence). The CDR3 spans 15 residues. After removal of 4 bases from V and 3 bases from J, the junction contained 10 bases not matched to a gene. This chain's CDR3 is CASSTATGSSYEQYF. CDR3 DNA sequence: TGTGCCAGCAGCACCGCGACAGGGTCTAGCTACGAGCAGTACTTC. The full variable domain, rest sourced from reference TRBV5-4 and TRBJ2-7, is ETGVTQSPTHLIKTRGQQVTLRCSSQSGHNTVSWYQQALGQGPQFIFQYYREEENGRGNFPPRFSGLQFPNYSSELNVNALELDDSALYLCASSTATGSSYEQYFGPGTRLTVT.

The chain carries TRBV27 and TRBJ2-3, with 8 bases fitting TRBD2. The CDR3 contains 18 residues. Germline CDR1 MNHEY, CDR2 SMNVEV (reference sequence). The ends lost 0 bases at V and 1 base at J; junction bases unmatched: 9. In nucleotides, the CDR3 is TGTGCCAGCAGTTTATCTCCCCGTTCGGGAGGGCGCACAGATACGCAGTATTTT. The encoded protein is CASSLSPRSGGRTDTQYF.

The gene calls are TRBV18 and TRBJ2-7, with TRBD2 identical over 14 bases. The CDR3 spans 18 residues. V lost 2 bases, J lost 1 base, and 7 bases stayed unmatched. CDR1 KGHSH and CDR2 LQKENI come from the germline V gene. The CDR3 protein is CASSPGGLAGEKSYEQYF. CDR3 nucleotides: TGTGCCAGCTCACCAGGGGGACTAGCGGGAGAAAAATCCTACGAGCAGTACTTC.

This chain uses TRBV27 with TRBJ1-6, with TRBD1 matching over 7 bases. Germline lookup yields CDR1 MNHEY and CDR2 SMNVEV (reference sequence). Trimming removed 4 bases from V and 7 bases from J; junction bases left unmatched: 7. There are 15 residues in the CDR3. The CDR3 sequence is CASSSGQVENSPLHF. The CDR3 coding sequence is TGTGCCAGCAGTTCTGGACAGGTCGAGAATTCACCCCTCCACTTT.

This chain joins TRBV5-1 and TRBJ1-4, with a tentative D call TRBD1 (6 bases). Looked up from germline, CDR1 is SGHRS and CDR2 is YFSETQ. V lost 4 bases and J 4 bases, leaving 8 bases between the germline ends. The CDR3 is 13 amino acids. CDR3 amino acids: CASSGTNNEKLFF. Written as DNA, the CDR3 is TGCGCCAGCAGCGGGACAAATAATGAAAAACTGTTTTTT.

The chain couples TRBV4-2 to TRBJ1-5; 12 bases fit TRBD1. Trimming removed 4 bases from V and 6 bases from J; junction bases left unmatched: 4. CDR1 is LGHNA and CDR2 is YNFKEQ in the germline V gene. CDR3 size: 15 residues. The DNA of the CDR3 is TGTGCCAGCAGCCTGGGACAGGGGGCGATTCAGCCCCAGCATTTT. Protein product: CASSLGQGAIQPQHF.

The CDR3 DNA is TGCGCCAGCAGCCTTCTAGGGAGCTCGAGAGAGACCCAGTACTTC. It is translated as CASSLLGSSRETQYF. The chain recombines TRBV4-1 with TRBJ2-5, with D perhaps TRBD2 (5 bases). The CDR3 covers 15 residues. V shed 4 bases and J shed 4 bases, with 16 bases lying between them. The germline CDR1 and CDR2 sequences are MGHRA and YSYEKL.

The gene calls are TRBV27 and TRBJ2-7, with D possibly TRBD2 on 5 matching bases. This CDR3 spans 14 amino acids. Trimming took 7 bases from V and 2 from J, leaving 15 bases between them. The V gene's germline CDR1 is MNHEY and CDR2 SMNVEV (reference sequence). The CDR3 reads CASKFEGKAYEQYF. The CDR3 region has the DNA TGTGCCAGCAAGTTCGAGGGAAAAGCCTACGAGCAGTACTTC.

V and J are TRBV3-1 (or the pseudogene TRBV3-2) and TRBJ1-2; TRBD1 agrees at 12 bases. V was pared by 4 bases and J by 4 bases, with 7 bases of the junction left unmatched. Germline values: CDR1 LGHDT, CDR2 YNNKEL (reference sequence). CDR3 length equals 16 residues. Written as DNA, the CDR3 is TGTGCCAGCAGCCCTGAGGGACAGGGGGCTCTCTATGGCTACACCTTC. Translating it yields CASSPEGQGALYGYTF.

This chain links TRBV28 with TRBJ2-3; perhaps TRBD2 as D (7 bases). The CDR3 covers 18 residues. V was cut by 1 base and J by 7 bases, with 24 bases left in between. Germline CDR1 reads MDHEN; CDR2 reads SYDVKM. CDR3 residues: CASSLYRGGTNVKNTQYF. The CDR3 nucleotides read TGTGCCAGCAGTTTATATCGAGGGGGGACTAACGTTAAAAATACGCAGTATTTT.